The 15 T cell receptor beta chains listed next were all sequenced from one sample in a study of T cell responses to AZD1222 COVID-19 vaccine. TCRdb's table, derived via immunoSEQ multiplex PCR, lists solely in-frame clones and lacks some. Altogether 130,000 to 150,000 clones are present, 70% to 90% being singletons, with the ten largest covering approximately 4.7%. Source: peripheral blood, taken 28 days after the second AZD1222 dose. The receptors stem from an adult who received the AZD1222 COVID-19 vaccine.

The chain uses TRBV7-9 and TRBJ2-1; TRBD2 might be the D (5 bases). CDR3 size: 15 residues. Germline V CDR1 and CDR2: SEHNR, FQNEAQ (reference sequence). Trimming removed 7 bases at V and 1 base at J, with 14 bases between. The CDR3 here is CASNLGSGSYNEQFF. The CDR3 DNA reads TGTGCCAGCAACCTTGGGAGTGGATCCTACAATGAGCAGTTCTTC.

This clone came up once. The chain has TRBV18 and TRBJ1-4; D not certain. The CDR3 is made up of 15 amino acids. V shed 2 bases and J shed 7 bases, with 14 bases lying between them. Germline lookup yields CDR1 KGHSH and CDR2 LQKENI. For the CDR3, the DNA is TGTGCCAGCTCACCAGCGGGAGCATCGGGTGAAAAACTGTTTTTT. This encodes CASSPAGASGEKLFF.

The CDR3 nucleotides are TGTGCCATCAGTGACCCCGGACAGTCCTACGAGCAGTACTTC. This encodes CAISDPGQSYEQYF. This chain links TRBV10-3 with TRBJ2-7; D may be TRBD1 (6 bases). The germline V and J ends were trimmed by 3 bases and 1 base, with 10 bases remaining between them. Germline CDR1 and CDR2: ENHRY and SYGVKD. The CDR3 runs 14 residues.

V gene TRBV28 combines with J gene TRBJ1-4; no definite D call. There are 18 residues in the CDR3. The V gene's germline CDR1 is MDHEN and CDR2 SYDVKM. With 5 bases removed from V and 2 bases from J, the gap between germline ends came to 21 bases. This chain's CDR3 is CASSPLRVGFWTNEKLFF. The CDR3 DNA follows: TGTGCCAGCAGTCCCCTCCGTGTAGGTTTTTGGACTAATGAAAAACTGTTTTTT.

This clone has just one count. The CDR3 bases are TGTGCCAGCAGCTTAGGTAGGGGCAATCAGCCCCAGCATTTT. Translating it yields CASSLGRGNQPQHF. This chain connects TRBV7-2 to TRBJ1-5, with D hard to call. The CDR3 is 14 amino acids. In germline, CDR1 is SGHTA, CDR2 FQGNSA. V lost 1 base and J 2 bases, leaving 6 bases between the germline ends.

The chain joins TRBV5-6 to TRBJ2-5; TRBD1 agrees at 7 bases. Germline V CDR1 and CDR2: SGHDT, YYEEEE. V lost 2 bases, J lost 4 bases, and 8 bases stayed unmatched. This CDR3 contains 15 residues. The CDR3 sequence is CASSFSDRAGETQYF. DNA for the CDR3: TGTGCCAGCAGCTTCTCTGACAGGGCGGGAGAGACCCAGTACTTC.

The rearrangement uses TRBV7-9 and TRBJ2-1, with 8 positions matching TRBD2. Trimming took 5 bases from V and 8 from J; bases not matched to a gene: 11. This CDR3 is built from 15 residues. CDR1 is SEHNR, CDR2 FQNEAQ, per germline (reference sequence). CDR3 DNA: TGTGCCAGCAGCCCAGCGGGGGCGCTCGCCCATGAGCAGTTCTTC. Amino acid sequence: CASSPAGALAHEQFF.

The chain carries TRBV28 and TRBJ1-1; TRBD1 might be the D (6 bases). This CDR3 has 12 residues. V was clipped by 1 base and J by 10 bases, with 10 bases between them. The germline V gene has CDR1 MDHEN and CDR2 SYDVKM. The CDR3 protein is CASSLYRDGAFF. The CDR3 DNA is TGTGCCAGCAGTTTATACAGGGATGGAGCTTTCTTT.

J is TRBJ1-1 and V is TRBV10-3; unclear D gene. The length of the CDR3 is 13 residues. V lost 7 bases, J lost 8 bases, and 17 bases lay in between. The germline V gene has CDR1 ENHRY and CDR2 SYGVKD. In nucleotides, the CDR3 is TGTGCCATCACCGAGGCGGGGAACCCCGAAGCTTTCTTT. This encodes CAITEAGNPEAFF.

The V gene is TRBV7-8, the J gene TRBJ1-1; D gene ambiguous. This CDR3 is 13 amino acids long. Germline V gene sequence: CDR1 SGHVS, CDR2 FQNEAQ. V was trimmed by 5 bases and J by 2 bases, leaving 9 bases between them. CDR3: CASSPHPNTEAFF. In DNA, the CDR3 is TGTGCCAGCAGCCCTCATCCCAACACTGAAGCTTTCTTT. Based on the CDR3 plus reference TRBV7-8 and TRBJ1-1, the full variable domain is GAGVSQSPRYKVAKRGQDVALRCDPISGHVSLFWYQQALGQGPEFLTYFQNEAQLDKSGLPSDRFFAERPEGSVSTLKIQRTQQEDSAVYLCASSPHPNTEAFFGQGTRLTVV.

The chain has TRBV30 and TRBJ2-3, with D tentatively TRBD1 or TRBD2 (5 bases each). Germline V lookup: CDR1 GTSNPN, CDR2 SVGIG (reference sequence). V was pared by 1 base and J by 6 bases, with 11 bases between. The CDR3 runs 13 residues. The CDR3 DNA is TGTGCCTGGAGTGCCCCGTGGGGGGATACGCAGTATTTT. Translating it yields CAWSAPWGDTQYF.

This clone showed up just a few times. The rearrangement links TRBV18 to TRBJ1-1; D perhaps matches TRBD1 (5 bases). The CDR3 is 15 amino acids. CDR1 and CDR2 (germline): KGHSH, LQKENI. V lost 3 bases to trimming and J lost 3 bases, with 14 bases between them. The DNA of the CDR3 is TGTGCCAGCTCACCCCGACAGACCACGGACACTGAAGCTTTCTTT. Translated: CASSPRQTTDTEAFF.

V and J are TRBV5-1 and TRBJ2-3; D possibly corresponds to TRBD2 (6 bases). Germline V gene lookup returns CDR1 SGHRS and CDR2 YFSETQ. The CDR3 is made up of 14 amino acids. V was clipped by 2 bases and J by 5 bases, with 12 bases between them. The CDR3 spells CASSFGGNRDTQYF. CDR3 nucleotides: TGCGCCAGCAGCTTTGGAGGGAACAGAGATACGCAGTATTTT.

This chain connects TRBV9 to TRBJ1-1; D is uncertain. Germline CDR1 is SGDLS and CDR2 is YYNGEE. The CDR3 sequence is 13 residues long. The V end was cut by 1 base, the J end by 2 bases, with 6 bases between. The CDR3 region is CASSVYSNTEAFF. CDR3 nucleotide sequence: TGTGCCAGCAGCGTATACAGCAACACTGAAGCTTTCTTT.

The chain has TRBV3-1 (or the pseudogene TRBV3-2) and TRBJ2-1, with D possibly matching TRBD2 (5 bases). Deletions cut 6 bases from V and 4 bases from J, with 13 bases between. Germline V gene sequence: CDR1 LGHDT, CDR2 YNNKEL (reference sequence). The CDR3 length is 14 residues. CDR3 residues: CASSFLSGYNEQFF. Written as DNA, the CDR3 is TGTGCCAGCAGTTTTTTGTCGGGGTACAATGAGCAGTTCTTC.